This TCR beta chain was obtained from a study of shared clonotypes between healthy human individuals. TCRdb's copy holds only in-frame clones and misses some; the assay was immunoSEQ multiplex PCR. The sample contains around 620,000 clones, about 95% of which appear only once. There are 15 residues in the CDR3. CDR1 and CDR2 from the germline V gene are MNHNY and SVGAGI (reference sequence). In the naive CD8 group, cells lacked CD45RO and were positively selected for CCR7, so terminally differentiated effector memory CD45RA+ cells were left out. The sample was naive CD8+ T cells sorted from blood. The chain is built from TRBV6-6 and TRBJ2-5, with D possibly matching TRBD2 (6 bases). The closer fit of TRBJ2-7 to the DNA end suggests the J call may be wrong. The receptor's source is a woman aged 25 to 45 in good health. As DNA, the CDR3 is TGTGCCAGCAGTTACTCGCCACTAGCTTACTACGAGCAGTACTTC. This codes for CASSYSPLAYYEQYF.